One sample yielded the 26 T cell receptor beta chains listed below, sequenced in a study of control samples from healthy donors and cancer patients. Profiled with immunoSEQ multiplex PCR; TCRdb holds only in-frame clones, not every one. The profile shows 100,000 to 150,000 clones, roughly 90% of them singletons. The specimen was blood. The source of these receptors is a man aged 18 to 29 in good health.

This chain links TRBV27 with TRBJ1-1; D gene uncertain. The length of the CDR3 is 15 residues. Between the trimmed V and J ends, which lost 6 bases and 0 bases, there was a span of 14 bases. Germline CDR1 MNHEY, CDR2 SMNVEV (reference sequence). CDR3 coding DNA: TGTGCCAGCAGCCAAGTACAGCTCATGAACACTGAAGCTTTCTTT. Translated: CASSQVQLMNTEAFF.

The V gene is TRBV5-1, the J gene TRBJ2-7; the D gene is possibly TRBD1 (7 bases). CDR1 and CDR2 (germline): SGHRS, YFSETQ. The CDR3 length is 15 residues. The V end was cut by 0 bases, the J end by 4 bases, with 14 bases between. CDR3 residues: CASSLVQGGRYEQYF. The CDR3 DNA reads TGCGCCAGCAGCTTGGTTCAGGGGGGAAGGTACGAGCAGTACTTC.

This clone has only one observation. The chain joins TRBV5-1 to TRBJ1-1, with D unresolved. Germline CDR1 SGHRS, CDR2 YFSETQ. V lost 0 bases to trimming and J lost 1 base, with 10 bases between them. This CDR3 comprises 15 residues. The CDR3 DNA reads TGCGCCAGCAGCTTGGCCTTCACAGCGAACACTGAAGCTTTCTTT. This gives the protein CASSLAFTANTEAFF.

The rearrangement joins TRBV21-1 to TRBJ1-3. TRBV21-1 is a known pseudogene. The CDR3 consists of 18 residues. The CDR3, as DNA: TGTGCCAACAGAGAATCAGGGACCGTTATTAGCTCTGGAAACACCATATATTTT. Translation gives CANRESGTVISSGNTIYF.

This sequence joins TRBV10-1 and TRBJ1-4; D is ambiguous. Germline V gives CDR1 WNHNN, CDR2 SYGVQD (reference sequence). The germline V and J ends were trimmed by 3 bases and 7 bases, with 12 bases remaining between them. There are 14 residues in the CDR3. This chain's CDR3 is CASSDPWVGEKLFF. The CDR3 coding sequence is TGCGCCAGCAGTGATCCGTGGGTCGGTGAAAAACTGTTTTTT.

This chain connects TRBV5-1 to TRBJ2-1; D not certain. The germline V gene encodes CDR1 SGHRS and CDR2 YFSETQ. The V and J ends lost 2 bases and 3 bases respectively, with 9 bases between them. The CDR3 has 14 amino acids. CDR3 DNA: TGCGCCAGCAGCTTTAATAGAGACTACAATGAGCAGTTCTTC. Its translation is CASSFNRDYNEQFF.

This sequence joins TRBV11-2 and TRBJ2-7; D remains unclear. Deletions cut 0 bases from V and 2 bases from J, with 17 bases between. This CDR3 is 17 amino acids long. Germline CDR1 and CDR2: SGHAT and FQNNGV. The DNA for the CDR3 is TGTGCCAGCAGCTTAGAGGGCTTAGACCCCTTTCCCTACGAGCAGTACTTC. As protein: CASSLEGLDPFPYEQYF.

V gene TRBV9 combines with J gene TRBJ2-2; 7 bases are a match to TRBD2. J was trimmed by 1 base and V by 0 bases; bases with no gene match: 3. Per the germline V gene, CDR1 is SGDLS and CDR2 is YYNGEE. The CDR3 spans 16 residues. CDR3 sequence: CASSVDGRVNTGELFF. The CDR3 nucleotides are TGTGCCAGCAGCGTAGATGGGAGGGTGAACACCGGGGAGCTGTTTTTT.

As DNA, the CDR3 is TGTGCCAGCAACCTTCAGGGGGCTATGGGTGAGCAGTTCTTC. The encoded protein is CASNLQGAMGEQFF. The chain uses TRBV6-5 and TRBJ2-1, with 8 bases lining up with TRBD1. The CDR3 is made up of 14 amino acids. Trimming took 7 bases from V and 9 from J; bases not matched to a gene: 11. CDR1 is MNHEY and CDR2 is SVGAGI in the germline V gene.

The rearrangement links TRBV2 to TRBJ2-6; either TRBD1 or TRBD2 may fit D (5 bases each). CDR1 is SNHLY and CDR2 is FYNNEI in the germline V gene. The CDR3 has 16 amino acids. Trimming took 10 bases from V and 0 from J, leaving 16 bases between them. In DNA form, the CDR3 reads TGTGCCATGGGGCAGGGAGTGATCTCTGGGGCCAACGTCCTGACTTTC. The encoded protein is CAMGQGVISGANVLTF.

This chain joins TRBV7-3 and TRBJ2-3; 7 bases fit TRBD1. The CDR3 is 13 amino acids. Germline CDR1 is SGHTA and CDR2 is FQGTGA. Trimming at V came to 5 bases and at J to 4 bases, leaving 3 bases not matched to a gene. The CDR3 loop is CASSPGTADTQYF. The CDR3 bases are TGTGCCAGCAGCCCCGGGACAGCAGATACGCAGTATTTT.

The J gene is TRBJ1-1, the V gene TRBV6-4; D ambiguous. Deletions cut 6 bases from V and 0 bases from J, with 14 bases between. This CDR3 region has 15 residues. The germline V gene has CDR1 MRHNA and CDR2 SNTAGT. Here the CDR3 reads CASRQEVGMNTEAFF. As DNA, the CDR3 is TGTGCCAGCAGGCAGGAAGTTGGGATGAACACTGAAGCTTTCTTT.

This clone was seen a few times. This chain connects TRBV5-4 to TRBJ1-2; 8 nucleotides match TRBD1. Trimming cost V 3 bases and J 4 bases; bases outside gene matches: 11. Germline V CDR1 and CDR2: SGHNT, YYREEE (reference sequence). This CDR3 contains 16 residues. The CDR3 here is CASSSGQGAGSYGYTF. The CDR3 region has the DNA TGTGCCAGCAGCTCAGGGCAGGGGGCGGGTAGCTATGGCTACACCTTC. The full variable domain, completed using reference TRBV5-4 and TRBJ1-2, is ETGVTQSPTHLIKTRGQQVTLRCSSQSGHNTVSWYQQALGQGPQFIFQYYREEENGRGNFPPRFSGLQFPNYSSELNVNALELDDSALYLCASSSGQGAGSYGYTFGSGTRLTVV.

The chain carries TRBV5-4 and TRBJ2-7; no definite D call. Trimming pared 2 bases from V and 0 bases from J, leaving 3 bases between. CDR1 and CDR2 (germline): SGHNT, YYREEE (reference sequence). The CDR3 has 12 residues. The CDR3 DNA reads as TGTGCCAGCAGCTTTAGCTCCTACGAGCAGTACTTC. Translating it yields CASSFSSYEQYF.

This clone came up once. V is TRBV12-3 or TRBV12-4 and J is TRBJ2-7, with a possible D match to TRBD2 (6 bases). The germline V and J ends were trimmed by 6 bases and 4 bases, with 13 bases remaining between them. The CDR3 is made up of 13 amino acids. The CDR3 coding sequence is TGTGCCAGCAGCCCCCGGGGGTTGTACGAGCAGTACTTC. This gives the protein CASSPRGLYEQYF.

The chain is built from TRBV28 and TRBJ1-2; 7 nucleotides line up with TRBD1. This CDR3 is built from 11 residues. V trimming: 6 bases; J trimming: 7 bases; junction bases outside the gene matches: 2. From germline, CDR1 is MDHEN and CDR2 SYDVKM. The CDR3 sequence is CASSSGGGYTF. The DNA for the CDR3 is TGTGCCAGCAGCTCAGGGGGTGGCTACACCTTC.

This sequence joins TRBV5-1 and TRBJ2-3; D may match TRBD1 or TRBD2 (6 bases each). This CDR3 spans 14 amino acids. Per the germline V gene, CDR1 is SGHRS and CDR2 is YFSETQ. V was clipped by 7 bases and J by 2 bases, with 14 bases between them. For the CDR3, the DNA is TGCGCCAGCTCCGACCGGGGGCCCACAGATACGCAGTATTTT. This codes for CASSDRGPTDTQYF.

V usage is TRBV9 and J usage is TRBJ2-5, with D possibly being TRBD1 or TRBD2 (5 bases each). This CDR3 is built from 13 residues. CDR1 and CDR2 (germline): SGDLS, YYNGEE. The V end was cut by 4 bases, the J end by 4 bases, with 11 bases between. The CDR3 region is CASSQGDRETQYF. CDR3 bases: TGTGCCAGCAGCCAAGGGGACCGAGAGACCCAGTACTTC.

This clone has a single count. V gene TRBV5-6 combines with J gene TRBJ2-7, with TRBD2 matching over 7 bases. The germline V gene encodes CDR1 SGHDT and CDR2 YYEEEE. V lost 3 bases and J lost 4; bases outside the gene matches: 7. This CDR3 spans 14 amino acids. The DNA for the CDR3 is TGTGCCAGCAGCTACCCGACTAGCCAATACGAGCAGTACTTC. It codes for CASSYPTSQYEQYF.

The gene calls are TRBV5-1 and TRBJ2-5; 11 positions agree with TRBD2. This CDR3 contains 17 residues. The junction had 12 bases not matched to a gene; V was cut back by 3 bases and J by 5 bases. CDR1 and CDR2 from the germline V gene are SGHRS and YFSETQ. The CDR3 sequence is CASSSGASGGSGETQYF. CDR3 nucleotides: TGCGCCAGCAGCTCTGGGGCTAGCGGGGGGTCGGGGGAGACCCAGTACTTC.

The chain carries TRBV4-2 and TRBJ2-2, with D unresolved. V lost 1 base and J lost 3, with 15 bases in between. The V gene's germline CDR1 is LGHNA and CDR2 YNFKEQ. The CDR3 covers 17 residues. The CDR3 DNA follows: TGTGCCAGCAGCCAAGGGGTAGGCGCCCGTCACACCGGGGAGCTGTTTTTT. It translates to CASSQGVGARHTGELFF.

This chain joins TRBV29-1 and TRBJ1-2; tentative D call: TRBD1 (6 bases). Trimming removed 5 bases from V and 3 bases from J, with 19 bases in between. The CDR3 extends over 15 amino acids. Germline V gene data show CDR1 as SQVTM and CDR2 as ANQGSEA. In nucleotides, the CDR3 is TGCAGCGTTCCGGTACCCGGGACATCCGACTATGGCTACACCTTC. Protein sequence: CSVPVPGTSDYGYTF.

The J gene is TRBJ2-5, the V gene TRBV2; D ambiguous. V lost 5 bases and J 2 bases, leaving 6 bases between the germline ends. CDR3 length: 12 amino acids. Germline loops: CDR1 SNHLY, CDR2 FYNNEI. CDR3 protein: CASSWGQETQYF. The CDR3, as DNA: TGTGCCAGCAGTTGGGGTCAAGAGACCCAGTACTTC.

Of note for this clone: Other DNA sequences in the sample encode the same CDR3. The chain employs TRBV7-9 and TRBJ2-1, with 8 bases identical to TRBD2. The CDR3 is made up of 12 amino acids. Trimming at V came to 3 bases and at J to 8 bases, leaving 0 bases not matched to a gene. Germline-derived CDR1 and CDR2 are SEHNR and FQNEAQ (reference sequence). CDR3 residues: CASSFGGDEQFF. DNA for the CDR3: TGTGCCAGCAGCTTCGGGGGGGATGAGCAGTTCTTC.

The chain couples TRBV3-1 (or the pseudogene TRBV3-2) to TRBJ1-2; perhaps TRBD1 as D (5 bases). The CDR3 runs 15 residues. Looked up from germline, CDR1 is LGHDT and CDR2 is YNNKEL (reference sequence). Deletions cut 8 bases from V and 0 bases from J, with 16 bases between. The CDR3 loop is CASASLGDTNYGYTF. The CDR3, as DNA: TGTGCCAGCGCCTCCTTAGGGGATACTAACTATGGCTACACCTTC.

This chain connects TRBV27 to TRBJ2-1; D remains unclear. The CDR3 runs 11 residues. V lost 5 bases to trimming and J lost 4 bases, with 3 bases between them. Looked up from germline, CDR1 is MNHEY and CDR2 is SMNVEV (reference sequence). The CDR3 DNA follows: TGTGCCAGCAGTGAGTACAATGAGCAGTTCTTC. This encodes CASSEYNEQFF.